Each of the 2 T cell receptor beta chains below was sequenced from the same sample in a study of blood T cell repertoires in COVID-19. Assay used: immunoSEQ multiplex PCR; TCRdb lists only in-frame clones, some missing. The sample records roughly 170,000 clones, roughly 78% being singletons. Sequencing was done on a sample of peripheral blood. All receptors derive from a woman aged 60-75 years with COVID-19, enrolled during active disease.

The CDR3 sequence is CASSISGATLLSNQPQHF. CDR3 DNA sequence: TGTGCCAGTAGTATATCAGGGGCCACCCTTCTTAGCAATCAGCCCCAGCATTTT. The chain carries TRBV19 and TRBJ1-5; a weak D match, TRBD1 (6 bases). Germline assignment: CDR1 LNHDA and CDR2 SQIVND (reference sequence). This CDR3 has 18 residues. V gave up 2 bases and J gave up 0 bases, with 17 bases separating them.

This clone was counted a few times. The chain joins TRBV27 to TRBJ1-2; TRBD1 aligns across 8 bases. The germline gives CDR1 MNHEY, CDR2 SMNVEV (reference sequence). The V segment lost 4 bases and the J segment 7 bases; nucleotides outside the gene matches: 8. This CDR3 is 14 amino acids long. CDR3 residues: CASSSAWGTGGYTF. As DNA, the CDR3 is TGTGCCAGCAGTTCCGCCTGGGGGACAGGTGGCTACACCTTC.